The clone carrying this T cell receptor beta chain was detected only once. Its specificity is unknown. Recipients boosted at about 4 weeks or about 12 weeks are pooled. The protocol was immunoSEQ multiplex PCR, while the TCRdb copy is restricted to in-frame clones and leaves out a portion. The sample yields fewer than 65,000 clones, roughly 90% seen once. These data belong to a study of T cell responses to AZD1222 COVID-19 vaccine. General observations from the study: Nearly half of spike-specific TCRs reportedly target variant regions that are unmutated in the B.1.351 and B.1.1.7 variants. Spike-specific TCR breadth and depth were elevated following two AZD1222 doses. At baseline, seropositivity was found in only a handful of AZD1222 recipients.

V lost 0 bases to trimming and J lost 3 bases, with 12 bases between them. Germline V gives CDR1 MGHRA, CDR2 YSYEKL. The CDR3 is 15 amino acids. This sample comprised peripheral blood, obtained 28 days after the second AZD1222 dose. The clonotype originates from an adult who received the AZD1222 COVID-19 vaccine. The rearrangement links TRBV4-1 to TRBJ2-7; D is tentatively TRBD1 or TRBD2 (5 bases each). In nucleotides, the CDR3 is TGCGCCAGCAGCCAAGAGTCCGGGGCCAACTACGAGCAGTACTTC. Translated: CASSQESGANYEQYF.